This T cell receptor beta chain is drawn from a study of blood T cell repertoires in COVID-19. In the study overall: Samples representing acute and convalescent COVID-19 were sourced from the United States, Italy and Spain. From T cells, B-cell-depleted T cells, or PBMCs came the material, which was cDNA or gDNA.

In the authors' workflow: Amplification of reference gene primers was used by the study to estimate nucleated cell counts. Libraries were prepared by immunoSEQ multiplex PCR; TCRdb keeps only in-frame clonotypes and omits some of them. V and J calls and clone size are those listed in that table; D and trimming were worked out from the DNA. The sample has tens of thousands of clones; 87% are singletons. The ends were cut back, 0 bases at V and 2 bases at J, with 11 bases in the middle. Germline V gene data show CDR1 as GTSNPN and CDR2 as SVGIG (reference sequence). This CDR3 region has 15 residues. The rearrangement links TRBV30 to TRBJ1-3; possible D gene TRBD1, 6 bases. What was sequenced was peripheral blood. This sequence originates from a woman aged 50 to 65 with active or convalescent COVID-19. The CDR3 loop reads CAWSVRGLPGNTIYF. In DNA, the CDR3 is TGTGCCTGGAGTGTAAGGGGGTTACCTGGAAACACCATATATTTT.